This TCR beta chain was sequenced during a study of blood T cell repertoires in COVID-19. Study at large: From the United States, Italy and Spain came samples of acute and convalescent COVID-19. T cells, B-cell-depleted T cells, or PBMCs provided the cDNA or gDNA that served as material.

Germline V lookup: CDR1 SGHRS, CDR2 YFSETQ. Trimming took off 3 bases at V and 4 bases at J, with 10 bases between the two ends. The CDR3 spans 13 residues. Those who participated ranged in age from 18 to 89 years and resided in about two dozen US areas. Original processing notes: Nucleated cell counts were estimated from reference gene primer amplification. Assay used: immunoSEQ multiplex PCR; TCRdb lists only in-frame clones, some missing. The DNA was the basis for D and trimming; V, J and clone size are from that table. This sample has a few hundred thousand clones, with around nine tenths found just once.

V is TRBV5-1 and J is TRBJ1-2; maybe TRBD1 (6 bases). This clonotype was obtained from a woman aged 45-59 years who had recovered from COVID-19. The sequencing sample was made of PBMCs or T cells enriched from blood (not recorded which). As DNA, the CDR3 is TGCGCCAGCAGCTCTGGACAGAGCTATGGCTACACCTTC. Translation gives CASSSGQSYGYTF.